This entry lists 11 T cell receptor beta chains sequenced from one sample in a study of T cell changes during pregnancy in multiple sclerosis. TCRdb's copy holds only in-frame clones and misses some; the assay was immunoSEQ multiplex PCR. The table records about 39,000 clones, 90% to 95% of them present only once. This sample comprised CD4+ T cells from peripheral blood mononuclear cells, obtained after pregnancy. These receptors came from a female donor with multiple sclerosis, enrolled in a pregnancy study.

The CDR3 coding sequence is TGCGCCAGCAAATGGACAGGGTCATTCGAGCAGTACTTC. Translating it yields CASKWTGSFEQYF. The V and J genes are TRBV5-1 and TRBJ2-7; 8 positions match TRBD1. V gave up 6 bases and J gave up 6 bases; unmatched junction bases: 8. The CDR3 totals 13 residues. CDR1 and CDR2 (germline): SGHRS, YFSETQ. The entire variable domain, with the rest obtained from reference TRBV5-1 and TRBJ2-7, is as follows: KAGVTQTPRYLIKTRGQQVTLSCSPISGHRSVSWYQQTPGQGLQFLFEYFSETQRNKGNFPGRFSGRQFSNSRSEMNVSTLELGDSALYLCASKWTGSFEQYFGPGTRLTVT.

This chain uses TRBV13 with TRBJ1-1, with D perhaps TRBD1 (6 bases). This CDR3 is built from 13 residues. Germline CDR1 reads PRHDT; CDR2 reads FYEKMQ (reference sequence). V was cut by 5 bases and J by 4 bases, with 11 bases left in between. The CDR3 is CASSVQGGTEAFF. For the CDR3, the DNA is TGTGCCAGCAGCGTACAGGGTGGCACTGAAGCTTTCTTT.

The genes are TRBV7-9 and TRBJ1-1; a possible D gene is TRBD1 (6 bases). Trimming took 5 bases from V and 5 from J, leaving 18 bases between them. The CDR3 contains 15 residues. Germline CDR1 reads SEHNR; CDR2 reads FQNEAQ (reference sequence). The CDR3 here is CASSLKGFQGTEAFF. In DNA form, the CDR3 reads TGTGCCAGCAGCCTTAAGGGATTCCAGGGGACTGAAGCTTTCTTT.

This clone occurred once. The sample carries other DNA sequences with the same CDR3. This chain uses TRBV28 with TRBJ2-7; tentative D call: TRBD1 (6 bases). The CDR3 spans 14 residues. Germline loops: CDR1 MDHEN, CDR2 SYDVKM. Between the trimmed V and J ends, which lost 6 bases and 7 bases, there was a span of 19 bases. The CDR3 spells CASRTTGTLYEQYF. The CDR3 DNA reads TGTGCCAGCAGAACCACCGGGACACTTTATGAGCAGTACTTC.

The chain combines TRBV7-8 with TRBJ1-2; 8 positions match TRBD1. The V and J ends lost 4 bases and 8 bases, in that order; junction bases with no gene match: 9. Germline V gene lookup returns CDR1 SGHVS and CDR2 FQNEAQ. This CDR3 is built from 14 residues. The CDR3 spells CASSSRQGNVGYTF. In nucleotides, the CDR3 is TGTGCCAGCAGCTCTCGACAGGGGAATGTAGGCTACACCTTC.

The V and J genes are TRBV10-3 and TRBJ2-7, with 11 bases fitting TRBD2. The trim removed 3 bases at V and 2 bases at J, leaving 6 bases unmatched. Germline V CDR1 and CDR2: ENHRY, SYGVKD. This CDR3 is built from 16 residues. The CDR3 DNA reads TGTGCCATCAGTGATGGGACTAGCGGAAACCCCTACGAGCAGTACTTC. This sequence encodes CAISDGTSGNPYEQYF.

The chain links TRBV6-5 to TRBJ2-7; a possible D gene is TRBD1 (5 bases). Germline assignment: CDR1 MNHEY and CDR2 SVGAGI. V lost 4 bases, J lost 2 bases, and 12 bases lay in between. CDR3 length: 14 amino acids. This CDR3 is CASSFSPDTYEQYF. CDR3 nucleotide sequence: TGTGCCAGCAGTTTTTCCCCGGACACCTACGAGCAGTACTTC.

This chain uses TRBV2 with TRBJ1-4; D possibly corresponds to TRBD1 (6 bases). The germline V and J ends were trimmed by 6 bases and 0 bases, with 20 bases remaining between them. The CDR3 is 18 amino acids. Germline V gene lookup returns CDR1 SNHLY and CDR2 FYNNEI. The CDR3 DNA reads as TGTGCCAGCAGCCGTGCGACAGGTAGATCTGCAACTAATGAAAAACTGTTTTTT. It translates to CASSRATGRSATNEKLFF.

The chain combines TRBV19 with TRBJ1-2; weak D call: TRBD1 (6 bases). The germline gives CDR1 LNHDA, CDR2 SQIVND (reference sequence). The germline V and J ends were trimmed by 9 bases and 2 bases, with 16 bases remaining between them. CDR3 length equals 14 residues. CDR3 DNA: TGTGCCAGCACTCACAGGGCCACCAACTATGGCTACACCTTC. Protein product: CASTHRATNYGYTF.

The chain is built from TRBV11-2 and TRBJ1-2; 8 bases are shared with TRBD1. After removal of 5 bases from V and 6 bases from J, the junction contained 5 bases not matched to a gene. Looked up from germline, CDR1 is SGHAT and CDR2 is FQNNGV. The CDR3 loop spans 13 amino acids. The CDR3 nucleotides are TGTGCCAGCAGCCCCGGGACAGGACATGGCTACACCTTC. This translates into CASSPGTGHGYTF. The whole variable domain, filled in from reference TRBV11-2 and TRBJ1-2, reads EAGVAQSPRYKIIEKRQSVAFWCNPISGHATLYWYQQILGQGPKLLIQFQNNGVVDDSQLPKDRFSAERLKGVDSTLKIQPAKLEDSAVYLCASSPGTGHGYTFGSGTRLTVV.

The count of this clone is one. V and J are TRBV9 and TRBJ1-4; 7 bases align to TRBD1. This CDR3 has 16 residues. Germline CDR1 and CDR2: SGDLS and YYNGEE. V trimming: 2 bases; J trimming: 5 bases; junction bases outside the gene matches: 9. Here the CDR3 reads CASSVGQSLSNEKLFF. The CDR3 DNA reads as TGTGCCAGCAGCGTGGGACAGAGCCTTTCCAATGAAAAACTGTTTTTT.